These T cell receptor beta chains were read from a single sample in a study of long-term antiretroviral therapy in people with HIV. TCRdb's copy holds only in-frame clones and misses some; the assay was immunoSEQ multiplex PCR. The table shows roughly 18,000 clones, with 91% occurring only once. This sample comprised unsorted PBMCs, obtained 3 years after starting antiretroviral therapy. These receptors all come from a man aged 50-59 years with HIV. Each CDR3 is given with its conserved first and last residue. The D gene is left open where the match is weak. Rows may omit the clone size; those that give it use once, few, many or a size class.

>NA|TRBV7-2|NA|TRBJ2-7
CASSAQTGGGVYEQYF
TGTGCCAGCAGCGCCCAGACAGGTGGTGGGGTTTACGAGCAGTACTTC
>TRBD1|TRBV10-1|once|TRBJ1-5
CASSEGGPNQPQHF
TGCGCCAGCAGTGAAGGGGGCCCTAATCAGCCCCAGCATTTT
>TRBD1|TRBV4-1|NA|TRBJ2-7
CASSQASGTGNEQYF
TGCGCCAGCAGCCAGGCCTCCGGGACAGGGAACGAGCAGTACTTC
>TRBD1|TRBV7-2|NA|TRBJ2-7
CASSLGPPTGHSPYEQYF
TGTGCCAGCAGCTTAGGCCCCCCGACAGGGCATTCCCCCTACGAGCAGTACTTC
>NA|TRBV5-4|NA|TRBJ2-1
CASSLLGGSFNEQFF
TGTGCCAGCAGCTTGTTAGGGGGGAGTTTCAATGAGCAGTTCTTC
>NA|TRBV7-2|NA|TRBJ2-7
CASSLTVTYEQYF
TGTGCCAGCAGCTTAACAGTTACCTACGAGCAGTACTTC
>NA|TRBV7-9|NA|TRBJ2-2
CASSPSDQAPSTGELFF
TGTGCCAGCAGCCCATCCGATCAGGCCCCGAGCACCGGGGAGCTGTTTTTT
>NA|TRBV5-1|NA|TRBJ2-2
CASSPGVTTPGELFF
TGCGCCAGCAGCCCTGGCGTCACCACCCCCGGGGAGCTGTTTTTT
>NA|TRBV29-1|NA|TRBJ2-7
CSVEGGYEQYF
TGCAGCGTTGAAGGGGGGTACGAGCAGTACTTC
>TRBD1|TRBV7-8|NA|TRBJ2-7
CASSPGQGHHEQYF
TGTGCCAGCAGCCCGGGACAGGGGCACCACGAGCAGTACTTC
>NA|TRBV27|NA|TRBJ2-1
CASSGPGNEQFF
TGTGCCAGTTCGGGGCCTGGGAATGAGCAGTTCTTC
>NA|TRBV4-3|NA|TRBJ1-2
CASSQEAGTYGYTF
TGCGCCAGCAGCCAAGAGGCAGGGACCTACGGCTACACCTTC
>NA|TRBV19|NA|TRBJ1-3
CASSGGSHSGNTIYF
TGTGCCAGTAGTGGAGGGTCCCACTCTGGAAACACCATATATTTT
>NA|TRBV7-9|NA|TRBJ2-2
CASSSRDLGGELFF
TGTGCCAGCAGCAGCCGGGACTTGGGCGGGGAGCTGTTTTTT
>NA|TRBV15|NA|TRBJ2-3
CATSREGGPTDTQYF
TGTGCCACCAGCAGAGAGGGGGGCCCTACAGATACGCAGTATTTT
>NA|TRBV10-3|NA|TRBJ1-1
CAIRDEMNTEAFF
TGTGCCATCAGGGACGAGATGAACACTGAAGCTTTCTTT
>TRBD2|TRBV7-3|NA|TRBJ2-7
CASSLGPVGGAYEQYF
TGTGCCAGCAGCTTGGGGCCCGTGGGAGGGGCCTACGAGCAGTACTTC
>TRBD2|TRBV5-1|NA|TRBJ2-3
CASSPGGAGGWTDTQYF
TGCGCCAGCAGCCCCGGGGGAGCGGGGGGGTGGACAGATACGCAGTATTTT
>NA|TRBV5-1|NA|TRBJ1-3
CASSLGDSGNTIYF
TGCGCCAGCAGCTTGGGGGATTCTGGAAACACCATATATTTT
>NA|TRBV5-1|NA|TRBJ2-7
CASSLGISGQGPGEQYF
TGCGCCAGCAGCTTGGGGATCTCTGGCCAGGGACCCGGAGAGCAGTACTTC
>TRBD1|TRBV2|once|TRBJ1-5
CASSQTGGMSNQPQHF
TGTGCCAGCAGTCAGACAGGGGGCATGAGCAATCAGCCCCAGCATTTT
>NA|TRBV7-3|NA|TRBJ2-6
CASSLMGVGANVLTF
TGTGCCAGCAGCTTAATGGGGGTAGGGGCCAACGTCCTGACTTTC
>NA|TRBV29-1|NA|TRBJ1-2
CSVDSPDLNYGYTF
TGCAGCGTTGATTCGCCAGACCTTAACTATGGCTACACCTTC
>NA|TRBV6-1|NA|TRBJ1-2
CASILLRGAVDGYTF
TGTGCCAGCATCTTACTCCGGGGGGCGGTGGATGGCTACACCTTC
>NA|TRBV10-1|few|TRBJ1-2
CASSDRDYGYTF
TGCGCCAGCAGTGACAGGGACTATGGCTACACCTTC
>NA|TRBV5-6|NA|TRBJ2-3
CASSFWATTDTQYF
TGTGCCAGCAGCTTTTGGGCAACCACAGATACGCAGTATTTT
>NA|TRBV5-1|NA|TRBJ2-7
CASSLGSGYEQYF
TGCGCCAGCAGCTTGGGGTCGGGATACGAGCAGTACTTC
>TRBD1|TRBV28|NA|TRBJ2-1
CASSFPRVRDRAPRNEQFF
TGTGCCAGCAGTTTCCCCAGGGTAAGGGACAGGGCTCCTCGGAATGAGCAGTTCTTC
>NA|TRBV4-2|NA|TRBJ1-4
CASSQDPGVQGFTEKLFF
TGTGCCAGCAGCCAAGATCCCGGTGTTCAGGGGTTTACTGAAAAACTGTTTTTT
>NA|TRBV10-1|NA|TRBJ2-5
CASSDYGTAQETQYF
TGCGCCAGCAGTGATTACGGGACTGCCCAAGAGACCCAGTACTTC
>TRBD2|TRBV9|NA|TRBJ2-1
CASSVVGGGYNEQFF
TGTGCCAGCAGCGTAGTTGGCGGGGGTTACAATGAGCAGTTCTTC
>TRBD1|TRBV5-6|few|TRBJ1-6
CASSFLAGGNSPLHF
TGTGCCAGCAGCTTTTTGGCAGGGGGGAATTCACCCCTCCACTTT
>NA|TRBV28|NA|TRBJ1-4
CASRRIAGNEKLFF
TGTGCCAGCAGAAGAATTGCCGGGAATGAAAAACTGTTTTTT
>NA|TRBV30|NA|TRBJ2-2
CAWSVRDSRWGEGELFF
TGTGCCTGGAGTGTGAGGGACTCCCGGTGGGGGGAAGGGGAGCTGTTTTTT
>TRBD1|TRBV30|NA|TRBJ2-7
CAWSGGQGVYEQYF
TGTGCCTGGAGTGGGGGACAGGGGGTCTACGAGCAGTACTTC
>TRBD1|TRBV7-2|NA|TRBJ1-5
CASSPPAGQGSNQPQHF
TGTGCCAGCAGCCCCCCTGCGGGACAGGGAAGCAATCAGCCCCAGCATTTT
>TRBD1|TRBV6-1|NA|TRBJ2-5
CASRFGQGALETQYF
TGTGCCAGCAGATTTGGACAGGGAGCTTTAGAGACCCAGTACTTC
>NA|TRBV7-3|NA|TRBJ2-7
CASSLRGATSYEQYF
TGTGCCAGCAGCTTAAGGGGGGCGACCTCCTACGAGCAGTACTTC
>TRBD2|TRBV29-1|NA|TRBJ2-7
CSAYAGTSAYEQYF
TGCAGCGCATATGCTGGGACTAGCGCCTACGAGCAGTACTTC
>TRBD1|TRBV27|NA|TRBJ1-2
CASSFTGGRANYGYTF
TGTGCCAGCAGTTTCACAGGGGGCAGAGCTAACTATGGCTACACCTTC
>NA|TRBV19|NA|TRBJ1-1
CASSIDGGNTEAFF
TGTGCCAGTAGTATAGACGGCGGGAACACTGAAGCTTTCTTT
>NA|TRBV5-4|NA|TRBJ2-2
CASSLEGGGELFF
TGTGCCAGCAGCTTGGAGGGGGGTGGGGAGCTGTTTTTT
>NA|TRBV6-1|once|TRBJ1-1
CASSDGGYSEAFF
TGTGCCAGCAGTGACGGCGGATACTCTGAAGCTTTCTTT
>NA|TRBV19|NA|TRBJ1-4
CASREGGYGEKLFF
TGTGCCAGTAGGGAGGGAGGATACGGTGAAAAACTGTTTTTT
>NA|TRBV9|NA|TRBJ2-1
CASSPRPGEQFF
TGTGCCAGCAGCCCCCGCCCGGGTGAGCAGTTCTTC
>NA|TRBV4-1|NA|TRBJ1-3
CASSQERSSGNTIYF
TGCGCCAGCAGCCAAGAACGGAGCTCTGGAAACACCATATATTTT
>TRBD1|TRBV27|NA|TRBJ1-1
CASSLYRTGNEAFF
TGTGCCAGCAGTCTGTACCGGACAGGGAATGAAGCTTTCTTT
>TRBD1|TRBV27|once|TRBJ2-1
CASSLSNRGYEQFF
TGTGCCAGCAGTTTATCCAACAGGGGCTATGAGCAGTTCTTC
>NA|TRBV25-1|NA|TRBJ2-7
CASSEYFFSYEQYF
TGTGCCAGCAGTGAATATTTTTTCTCCTACGAGCAGTACTTC
>NA|TRBV7-9|few|TRBJ2-3
CASSPPRQGTDTQYF
TGTGCCAGCTCTCCGCCCCGACAGGGCACAGATACGCAGTATTTT
>TRBD1|TRBV7-8|NA|TRBJ2-3
CASSFGQGADTQYF
TGTGCCAGCAGCTTCGGACAGGGGGCAGATACGCAGTATTTT
>NA|TRBV4-1|NA|TRBJ1-2
CASSPLTRGEGYGYTF
TGCGCCAGCAGCCCTTTGACCAGGGGAGAAGGCTATGGCTACACCTTC
>NA|TRBV5-8|NA|TRBJ1-1
CASSNGGGLTEAFF
TGTGCCAGCAGCAATGGAGGGGGGTTGACTGAAGCTTTCTTT
>TRBD2|TRBV6-5|NA|TRBJ2-1
CAVSGGSYNEQFF
TGTGCCGTCAGCGGGGGGTCTTACAATGAGCAGTTCTTC
>NA|TRBV7-9|once|TRBJ2-2
CASSLMAVANTGELFF
TGTGCCAGCAGCTTGATGGCGGTCGCGAACACCGGGGAGCTGTTTTTT